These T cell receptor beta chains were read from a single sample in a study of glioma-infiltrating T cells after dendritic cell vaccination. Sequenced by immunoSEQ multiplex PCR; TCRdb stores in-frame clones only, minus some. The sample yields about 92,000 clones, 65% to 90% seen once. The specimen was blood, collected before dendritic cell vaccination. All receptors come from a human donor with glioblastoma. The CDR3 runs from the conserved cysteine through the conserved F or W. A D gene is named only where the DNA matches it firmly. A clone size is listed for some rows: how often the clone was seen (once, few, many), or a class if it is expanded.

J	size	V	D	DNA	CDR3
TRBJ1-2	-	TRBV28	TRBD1	TGTGCCATAGGGACAGGGGGCTTCTTCGGGTATGGCTACACCTTC	CAIGTGGFFGYGYTF
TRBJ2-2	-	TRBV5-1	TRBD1	TGCGCCAGCAGCATCGATGCCGGGACAGCGAACACCGGGGAGCTGTTTTTT	CASSIDAGTANTGELFF
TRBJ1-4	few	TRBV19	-	TGTGCCAGTAGTATGTTCGCAACTAATGAAAAACTGTTTTTT	CASSMFATNEKLFF
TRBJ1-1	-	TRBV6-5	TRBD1	TGTGCCAGCAGAGCCGACAGGGGGATAAACACTGAAGCTTTCTTT	CASRADRGINTEAFF
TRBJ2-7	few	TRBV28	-	TGTGCCAGCAGTTTGGGCCTCTACGAGCAGTACTTC	CASSLGLYEQYF
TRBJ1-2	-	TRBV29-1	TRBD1	TGCAGCGTTGGGCAGGGGGCGGCTAACTATGGCTACACCTTC	CSVGQGAANYGYTF
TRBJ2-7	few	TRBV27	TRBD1	TGTGCCAGCAGCGTTACAGGGGTCGAGCAGTACTTC	CASSVTGVEQYF
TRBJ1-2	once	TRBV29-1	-	TGCAGCGCTGCGGCGGGGCAGCTTAGCGGCTACACCTTC	CSAAAGQLSGYTF
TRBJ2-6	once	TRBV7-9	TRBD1	TGTGCCAGCAGCTTATCCCAGGGGGTTGGGGCCAACGTCCTGACTTTC	CASSLSQGVGANVLTF
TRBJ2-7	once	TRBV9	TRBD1	TGTGCCAGCAGCCCCCAGGGGGCAACGATCTACGAGCAGTACTTC	CASSPQGATIYEQYF
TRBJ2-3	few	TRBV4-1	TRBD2	TGCGCCAGCAGCCAGGTGGGAGGGGCAGATACGCAGTATTTT	CASSQVGGADTQYF